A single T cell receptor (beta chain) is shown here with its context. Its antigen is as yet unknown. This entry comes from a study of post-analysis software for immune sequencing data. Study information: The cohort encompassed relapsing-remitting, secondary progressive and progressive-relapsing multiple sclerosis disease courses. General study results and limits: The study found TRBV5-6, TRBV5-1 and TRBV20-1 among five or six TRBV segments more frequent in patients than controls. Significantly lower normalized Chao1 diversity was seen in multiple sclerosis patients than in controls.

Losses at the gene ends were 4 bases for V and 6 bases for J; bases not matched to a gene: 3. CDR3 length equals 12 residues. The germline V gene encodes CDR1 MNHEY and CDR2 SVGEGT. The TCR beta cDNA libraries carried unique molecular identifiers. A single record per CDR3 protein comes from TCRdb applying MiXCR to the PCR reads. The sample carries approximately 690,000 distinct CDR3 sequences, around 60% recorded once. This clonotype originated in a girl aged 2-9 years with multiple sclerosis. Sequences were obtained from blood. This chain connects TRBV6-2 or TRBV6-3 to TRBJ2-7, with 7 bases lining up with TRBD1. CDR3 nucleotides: TGTGCCAGCAGTTCACAGGGGACCGAGCAGTACTTC. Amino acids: CASSSQGTEQYF.